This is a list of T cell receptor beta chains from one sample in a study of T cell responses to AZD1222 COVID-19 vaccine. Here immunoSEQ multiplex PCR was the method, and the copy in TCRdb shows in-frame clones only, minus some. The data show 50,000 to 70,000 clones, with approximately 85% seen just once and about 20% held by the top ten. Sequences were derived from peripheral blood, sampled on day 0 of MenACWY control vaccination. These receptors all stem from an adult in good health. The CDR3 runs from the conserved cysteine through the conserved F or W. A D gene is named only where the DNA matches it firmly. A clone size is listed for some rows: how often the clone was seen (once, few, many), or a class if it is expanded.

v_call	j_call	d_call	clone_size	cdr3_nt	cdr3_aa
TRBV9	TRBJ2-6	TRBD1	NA	TGTGCCAGCAGCGGAACCCGGGACAGGGACTCTGGGGCCAACGTCCTGACTTTC	CASSGTRDRDSGANVLTF
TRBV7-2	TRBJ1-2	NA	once	TGTGCCAGCAGCCCAGACATGAACTATGGCTACACCTTC	CASSPDMNYGYTF
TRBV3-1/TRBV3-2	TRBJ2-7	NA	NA	TGTGCCAGCAGCCAAGACATAGAAGAGCAGTACTTC	CASSQDIEEQYF
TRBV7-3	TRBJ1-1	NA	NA	TGTGCCAGCAGCCAAACCGGGGGCCGCTCTTTCTTT	CASSQTGGRSFF
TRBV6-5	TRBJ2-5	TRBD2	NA	TGTGCCAGCAGACCACTAGCGAACCAAGAGACCCAGTACTTC	CASRPLANQETQYF
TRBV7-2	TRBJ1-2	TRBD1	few	TGTGCCAGCAGCTTAGAACCCGGACAGGGATATGGCTACACCTTC	CASSLEPGQGYGYTF
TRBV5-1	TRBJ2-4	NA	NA	TGCGCCAGCAGTTCCGAGGTAGGGCCCCGGGCCAAAAACATTCAGTACTTC	CASSSEVGPRAKNIQYF
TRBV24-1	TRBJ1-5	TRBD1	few	TGTGCCACCAGTGAGGGGACAGGGGAAACTCAGCCCCAGCATTTT	CATSEGTGETQPQHF
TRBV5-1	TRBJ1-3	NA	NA	TGCGCCAGCAGCTTGGGTTGGGGGAGCTCTGGAAACACCATATATTTT	CASSLGWGSSGNTIYF
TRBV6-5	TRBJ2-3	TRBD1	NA	TGTGCCAGCATGGGCAGGGGGCGGACAGATACGCAGTATTTT	CASMGRGRTDTQYF
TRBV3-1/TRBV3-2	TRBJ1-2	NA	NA	TGTGCCAGCAGCCAAGATCGTTGGAGGGCTTGGCCTAACTATGGCTACACCTTC	CASSQDRWRAWPNYGYTF
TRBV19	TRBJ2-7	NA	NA	TGTGCCAGTAGTATAAGCGACAACGCGGCTTACGAGCAGTACTTC	CASSISDNAAYEQYF
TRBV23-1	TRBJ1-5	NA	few	TGCGCCAGCAGTTTACAGGCCCGGGGTTATCAGCCCCAGCATTTT	CASSLQARGYQPQHF
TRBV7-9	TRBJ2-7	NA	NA	TGTGCCAGCAGCGACAGGACTAGATATGAGCAGTACTTC	CASSDRTRYEQYF
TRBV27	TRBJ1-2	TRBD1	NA	TGTGCCAGCAGTGCGACAGGGACAGGGGATGATGGCTACACCTTC	CASSATGTGDDGYTF
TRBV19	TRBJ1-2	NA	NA	TGTGCCAGTAGTCCCTGGGCCGCGGAGAGCTATGGCTACACCTTC	CASSPWAAESYGYTF
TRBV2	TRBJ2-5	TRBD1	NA	TGTGCCAGCAGTGCACAGGGGGGAGAGACCCAGTACTTC	CASSAQGGETQYF
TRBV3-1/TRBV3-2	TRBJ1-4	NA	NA	TGTGCCAGCAGAGGTACCTTCCGGGTAACGGCTAATGAAAAACTGTTTTTT	CASRGTFRVTANEKLFF
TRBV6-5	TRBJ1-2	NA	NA	TGTGCCAGCAGCGCCCGCCAAGGGGACTATGGCTACACCTTC	CASSARQGDYGYTF
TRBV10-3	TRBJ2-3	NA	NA	TGTGCCATCTCCCCGGGTGCTGGAGTCGGAACAGATACGCAGTATTTT	CAISPGAGVGTDTQYF
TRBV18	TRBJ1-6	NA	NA	TGTGCCAGCTCACCAGAGTCGTCCATAAGGGATTCACCCCTCCACTTT	CASSPESSIRDSPLHF
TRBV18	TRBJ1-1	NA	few	TGTGCCAGCTCACCGGGGCAGGGAGGGAGGACTGAAGCTTTCTTT	CASSPGQGGRTEAFF
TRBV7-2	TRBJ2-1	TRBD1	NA	TGTGCCAGCAGCTTAAGGGAATGGGGGACAGGGGTGTCTGAGCAGTTCTTC	CASSLREWGTGVSEQFF
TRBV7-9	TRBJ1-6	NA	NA	TGTGCCACCGAGTTCCTTCCGGGGCAGGGGAGCGCGGCACCCCTCCACTTT	CATEFLPGQGSAAPLHF
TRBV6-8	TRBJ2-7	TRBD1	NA	TGTGCCAGCAGAGAACAACAGGGGACCTACTACGAGCAGTACTTC	CASREQQGTYYEQYF
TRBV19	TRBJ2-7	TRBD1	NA	TGTGCCAGTAGTCCCGGGACAGGAGCCTCCTACGAGCAGTACTTC	CASSPGTGASYEQYF
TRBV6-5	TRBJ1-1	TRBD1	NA	TGTGCCAGCAGGGGACAGTATCACACTGAAGCTTTCTTT	CASRGQYHTEAFF
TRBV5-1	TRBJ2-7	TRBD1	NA	TGCGCCAGCAGCTCTGACAGGGGCGAGCAGTACTTC	CASSSDRGEQYF
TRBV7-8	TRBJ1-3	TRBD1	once	TGTGCCAGCAGTTTGGACAGGGTCTCTGGAAACACCATATATTTT	CASSLDRVSGNTIYF
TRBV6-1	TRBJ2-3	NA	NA	TGTGCCAGCAGTGAAGGCAGGGGGAGGACAGATACGCAGTATTTT	CASSEGRGRTDTQYF
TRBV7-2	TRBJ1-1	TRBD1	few	TGTGCCAGCAGCTCGGGACAGCAAACCGGCACTGAAGCTTTCTTT	CASSSGQQTGTEAFF
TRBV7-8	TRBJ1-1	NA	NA	TGTGCCAGCAGACGCACCGCGGGCAACTTAAGACCGAACACTGAAGCTTTCTTT	CASRRTAGNLRPNTEAFF
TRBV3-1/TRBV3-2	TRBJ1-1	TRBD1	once	TGTGCCAGCAGTCTTCCCGGGACAGGGGCCCGCACTGAAGCTTTCTTT	CASSLPGTGARTEAFF
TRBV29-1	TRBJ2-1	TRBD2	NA	TGCAGCGTTGAAGCTAACCTAGCGGGACTCAAGAATGAGCAGTTCTTC	CSVEANLAGLKNEQFF
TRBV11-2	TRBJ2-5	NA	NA	TGTGCCAGCAGCGAATCTCTGGGGACCCAGTACTTC	CASSESLGTQYF
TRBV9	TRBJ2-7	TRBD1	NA	TGTGCCAGCAGCGTAGATAGGACAGGGTTCGACGAGCAGTACTTC	CASSVDRTGFDEQYF